This T cell receptor (beta chain) was identified during a study of blood T cell repertoires in COVID-19. Study details: The analysed material was cDNA or gDNA that came from T cells, B-cell-depleted T cells, or PBMCs.

The germline gives CDR1 MGHDK, CDR2 SYGVNS. V was pared by 6 bases and J by 8 bases, with 10 bases of the junction left unmatched. The CDR3 covers 14 residues. This clone has a handful of counts. Authors' data handling: By means of reference gene primer amplification, nucleated cell counts were estimated. Profiling relied on immunoSEQ multiplex PCR, and the TCRdb table lists in-frame clones only, not all of them. V and J calls and clone size are as listed in that table; D and trimming were resolved from the DNA. The table shows some 150,000 clones, with approximately 86% occurring only once. Source material: peripheral blood. This TCR derives from a woman aged 40 to 50 with active or convalescent COVID-19. This rearrangement joins TRBV25-1 to TRBJ1-2; 9 bases fit TRBD1. The CDR3 sequence is CASRGNRGPKGYTF. The CDR3 DNA reads as TGTGCCAGCAGGGGGAACAGGGGGCCGAAGGGCTACACCTTC.